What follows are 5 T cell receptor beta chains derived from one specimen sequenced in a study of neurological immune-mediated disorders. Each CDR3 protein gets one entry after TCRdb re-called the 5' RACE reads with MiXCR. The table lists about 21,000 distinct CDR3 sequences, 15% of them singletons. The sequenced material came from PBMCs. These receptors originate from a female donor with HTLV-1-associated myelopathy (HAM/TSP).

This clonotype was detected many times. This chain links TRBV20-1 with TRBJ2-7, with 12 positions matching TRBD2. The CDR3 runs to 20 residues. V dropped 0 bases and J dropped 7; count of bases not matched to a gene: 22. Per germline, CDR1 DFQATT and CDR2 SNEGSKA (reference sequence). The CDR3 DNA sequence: TGCAGTGCTAGAGATCTCCTGCACTTTATACCGACTAGCGGGAGACGAGAGCAGTACTTC. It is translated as CSARDLLHFIPTSGRREQYF.

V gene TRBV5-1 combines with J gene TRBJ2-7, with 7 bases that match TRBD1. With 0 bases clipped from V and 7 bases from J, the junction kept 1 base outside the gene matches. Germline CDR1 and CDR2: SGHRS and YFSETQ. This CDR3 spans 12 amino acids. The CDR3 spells CASSLAGQEQYF. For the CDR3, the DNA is TGCGCCAGCAGCTTGGCGGGACAGGAGCAGTACTTC. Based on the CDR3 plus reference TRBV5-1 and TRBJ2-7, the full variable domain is KAGVTQTPRYLIKTRGQQVTLSCSPISGHRSVSWYQQTPGQGLQFLFEYFSETQRNKGNFPGRFSGRQFSNSRSEMNVSTLELGDSALYLCASSLAGQEQYFGPGTRLTVT.

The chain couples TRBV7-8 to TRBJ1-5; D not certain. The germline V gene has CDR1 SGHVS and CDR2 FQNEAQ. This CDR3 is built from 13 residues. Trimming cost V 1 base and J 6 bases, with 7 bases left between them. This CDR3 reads CASSLGPSQPQHF. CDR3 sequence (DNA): TGTGCCAGCAGCTTAGGTCCCTCTCAGCCCCAGCATTTT.

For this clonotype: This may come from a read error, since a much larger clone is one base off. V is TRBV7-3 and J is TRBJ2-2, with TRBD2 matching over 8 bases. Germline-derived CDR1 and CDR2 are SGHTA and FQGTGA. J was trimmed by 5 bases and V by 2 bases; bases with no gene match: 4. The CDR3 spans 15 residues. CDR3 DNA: TGTGCCAGCAGCTTAGCGTTAGCGGGAACCGGGGAGCTGTTTTTT. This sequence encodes CASSLALAGTGELFF.

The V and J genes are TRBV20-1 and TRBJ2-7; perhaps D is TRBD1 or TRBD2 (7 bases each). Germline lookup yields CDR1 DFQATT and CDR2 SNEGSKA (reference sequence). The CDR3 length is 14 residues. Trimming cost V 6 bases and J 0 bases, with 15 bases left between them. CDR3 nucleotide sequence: TGCAGTGCCACAGGGGAGGGGGGCTCCTACGAGCAGTACTTC. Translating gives CSATGEGGSYEQYF.